This T cell receptor beta chain was documented in a study of response to subunit inactivated influenza vaccine. This CDR3 has 16 amino acids. V was pared by 5 bases and J by 5 bases, with 11 bases of the junction left unmatched. Germline V CDR1 and CDR2: LNHDA, SQIVND (reference sequence). A single record per CDR3 protein comes from TCRdb applying MiXCR to the RT-PCR reads. The sample has more than 450,000 distinct CDR3 sequences, approximately 7.1% seen once; the top ten hold roughly 13%. The source was PBMCs from blood, collected less than 30 months after vaccination. The gene calls are TRBV19 and TRBJ1-1; 10 nucleotides match TRBD1. This TCR was recovered from a man aged 50 to 69 who received an inactivated influenza vaccine. For the CDR3, the DNA is TGTGCCAGTAGTCCAAGACGACAGGGGGCGCGAACTGAAGCTTTCTTT. Its translation is CASSPRRQGARTEAFF.